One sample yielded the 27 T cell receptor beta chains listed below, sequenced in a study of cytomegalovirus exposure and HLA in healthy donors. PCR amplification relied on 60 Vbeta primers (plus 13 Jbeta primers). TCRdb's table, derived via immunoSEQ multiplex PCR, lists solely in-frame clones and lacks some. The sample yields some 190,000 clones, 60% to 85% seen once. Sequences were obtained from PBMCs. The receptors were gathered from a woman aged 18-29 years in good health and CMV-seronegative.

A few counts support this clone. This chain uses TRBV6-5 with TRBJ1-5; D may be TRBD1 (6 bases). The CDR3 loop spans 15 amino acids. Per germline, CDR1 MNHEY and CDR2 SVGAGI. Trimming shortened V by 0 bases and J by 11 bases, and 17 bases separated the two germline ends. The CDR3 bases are TGTGCCAGCAGTTACTCGAGGGGGGTCAGCGGGGCCCAGCATTTT. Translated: CASSYSRGVSGAQHF.

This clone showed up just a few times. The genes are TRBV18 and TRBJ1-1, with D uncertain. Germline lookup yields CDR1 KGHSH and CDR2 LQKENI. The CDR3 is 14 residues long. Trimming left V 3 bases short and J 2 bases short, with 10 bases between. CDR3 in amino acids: CASSPQAKNTEAFF. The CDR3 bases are TGTGCCAGCTCACCGCAAGCAAAAAACACTGAAGCTTTCTTT. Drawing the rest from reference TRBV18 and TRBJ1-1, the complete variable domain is NAGVMQNPRHLVRRRGQEARLRCSPMKGHSHVYWYRQLPEEGLKFMVYLQKENIIDESGMPKERFSAEFPKEGPSILRIQQVVRGDSAAYFCASSPQAKNTEAFFGQGTRLTVV.

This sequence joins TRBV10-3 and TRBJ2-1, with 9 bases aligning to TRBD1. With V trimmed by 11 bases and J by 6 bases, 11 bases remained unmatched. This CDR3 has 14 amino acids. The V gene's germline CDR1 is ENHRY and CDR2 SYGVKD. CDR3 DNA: TGTGCCGCGCAACCGGGACAGGGAGTCAATGAGCAGTTCTTC. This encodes CAAQPGQGVNEQFF.

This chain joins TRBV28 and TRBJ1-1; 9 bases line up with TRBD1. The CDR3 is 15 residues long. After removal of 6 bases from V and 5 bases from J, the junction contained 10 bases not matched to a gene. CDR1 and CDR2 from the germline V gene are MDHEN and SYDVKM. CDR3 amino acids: CASRHQQGARTEAFF. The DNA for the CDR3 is TGTGCCAGCAGACATCAACAGGGGGCGCGAACTGAAGCTTTCTTT.

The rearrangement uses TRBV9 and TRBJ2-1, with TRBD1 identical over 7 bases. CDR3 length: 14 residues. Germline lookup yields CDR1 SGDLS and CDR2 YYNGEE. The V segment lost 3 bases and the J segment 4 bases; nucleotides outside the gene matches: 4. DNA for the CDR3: TGTGCCAGCAGCGGCCGGGACAGTTACAATGAGCAGTTCTTC. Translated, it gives CASSGRDSYNEQFF.

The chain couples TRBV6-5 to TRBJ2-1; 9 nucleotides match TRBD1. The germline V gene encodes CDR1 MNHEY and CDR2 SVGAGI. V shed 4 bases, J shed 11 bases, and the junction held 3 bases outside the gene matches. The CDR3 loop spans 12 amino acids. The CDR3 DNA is TGTGCCAGCAGTTCGGACAGGGGCAAGCAGTTCTTC. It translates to CASSSDRGKQFF.

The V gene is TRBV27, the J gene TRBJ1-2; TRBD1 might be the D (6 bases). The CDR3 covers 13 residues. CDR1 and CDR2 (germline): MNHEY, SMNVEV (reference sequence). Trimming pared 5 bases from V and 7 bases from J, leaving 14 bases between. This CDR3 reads CASSPQGKGGYTF. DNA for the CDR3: TGTGCCAGCAGTCCCCAGGGGAAGGGTGGCTACACCTTC.

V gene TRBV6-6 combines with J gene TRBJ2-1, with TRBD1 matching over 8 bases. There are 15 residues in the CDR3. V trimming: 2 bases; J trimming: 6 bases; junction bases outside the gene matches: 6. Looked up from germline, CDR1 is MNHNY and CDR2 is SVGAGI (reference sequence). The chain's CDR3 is CASSYSQGAFNEQFF. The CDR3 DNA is TGTGCCAGCAGTTACAGTCAGGGGGCATTCAATGAGCAGTTCTTC.

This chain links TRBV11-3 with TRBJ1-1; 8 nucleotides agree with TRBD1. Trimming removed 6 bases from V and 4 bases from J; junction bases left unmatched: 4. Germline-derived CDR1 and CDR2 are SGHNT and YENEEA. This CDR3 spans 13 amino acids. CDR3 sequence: CASRGQEGTEAFF. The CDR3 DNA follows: TGTGCCAGCAGGGGACAGGAGGGCACTGAAGCTTTCTTT.

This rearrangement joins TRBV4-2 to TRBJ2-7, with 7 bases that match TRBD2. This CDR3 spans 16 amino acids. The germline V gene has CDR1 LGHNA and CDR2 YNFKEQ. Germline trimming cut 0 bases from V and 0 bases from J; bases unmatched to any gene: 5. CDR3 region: CASSQEASGPSYEQYF. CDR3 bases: TGTGCCAGCAGCCAAGAGGCTAGCGGCCCCTCCTACGAGCAGTACTTC.

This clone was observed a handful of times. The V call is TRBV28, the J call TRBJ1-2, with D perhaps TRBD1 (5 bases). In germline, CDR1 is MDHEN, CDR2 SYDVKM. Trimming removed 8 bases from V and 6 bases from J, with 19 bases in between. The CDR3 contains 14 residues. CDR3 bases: TGTGCCAGCTCCCCTATCGGCAGGGAACATGGCTACACCTTC. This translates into CASSPIGREHGYTF.

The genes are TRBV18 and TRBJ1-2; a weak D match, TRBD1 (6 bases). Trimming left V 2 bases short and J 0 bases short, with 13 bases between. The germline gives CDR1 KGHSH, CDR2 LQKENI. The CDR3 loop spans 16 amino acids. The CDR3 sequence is CASSPIRDTSNYGYTF. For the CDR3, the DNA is TGTGCCAGCTCACCAATACGGGACACCTCTAACTATGGCTACACCTTC.

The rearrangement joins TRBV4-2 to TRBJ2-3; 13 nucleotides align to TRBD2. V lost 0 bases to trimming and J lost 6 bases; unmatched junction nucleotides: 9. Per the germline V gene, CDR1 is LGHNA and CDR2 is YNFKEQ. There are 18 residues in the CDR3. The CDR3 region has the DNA TGTGCCAGCAGCCAAGATCCCACTAGCGGGGGGGCCACCGATACGCAGTATTTT. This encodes CASSQDPTSGGATDTQYF.

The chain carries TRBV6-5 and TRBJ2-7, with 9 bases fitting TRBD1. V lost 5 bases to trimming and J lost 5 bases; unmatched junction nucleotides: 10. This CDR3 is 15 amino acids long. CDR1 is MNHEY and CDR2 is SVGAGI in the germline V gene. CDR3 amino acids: CASSRAGTGHDEQYF. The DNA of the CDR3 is TGTGCCAGCAGTCGAGCCGGGACAGGGCACGACGAGCAGTACTTC.

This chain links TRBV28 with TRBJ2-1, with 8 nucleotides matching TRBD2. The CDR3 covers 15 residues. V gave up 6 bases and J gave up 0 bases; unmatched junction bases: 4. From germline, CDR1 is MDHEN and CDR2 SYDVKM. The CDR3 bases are TGTGCCAGCAGCCCCAGCGGGAGCTCCTACAATGAGCAGTTCTTC. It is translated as CASSPSGSSYNEQFF.

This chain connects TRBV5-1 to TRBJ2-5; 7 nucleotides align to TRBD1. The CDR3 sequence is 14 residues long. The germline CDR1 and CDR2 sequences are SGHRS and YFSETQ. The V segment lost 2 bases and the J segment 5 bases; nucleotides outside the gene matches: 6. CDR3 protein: CASSLVGGLETQYF. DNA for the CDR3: TGCGCCAGCAGCTTAGTAGGGGGCCTCGAGACCCAGTACTTC.

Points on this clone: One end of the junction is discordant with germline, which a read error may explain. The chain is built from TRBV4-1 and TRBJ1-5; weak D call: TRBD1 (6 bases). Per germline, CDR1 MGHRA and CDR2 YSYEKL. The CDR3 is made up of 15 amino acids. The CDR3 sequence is CASRQEGGDNQPQHF. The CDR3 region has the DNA TGCGCCAGCAGGCAAGAGGGGGGGGACAATCAGCCCCAGCATTTT.

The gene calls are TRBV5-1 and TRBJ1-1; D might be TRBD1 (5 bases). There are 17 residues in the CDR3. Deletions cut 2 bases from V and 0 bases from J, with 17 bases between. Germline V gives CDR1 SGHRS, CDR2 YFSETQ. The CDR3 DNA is TGCGCCAGCAGCTTTTTCCCTTATGACAGCATGAACACTGAAGCTTTCTTT. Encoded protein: CASSFFPYDSMNTEAFF.

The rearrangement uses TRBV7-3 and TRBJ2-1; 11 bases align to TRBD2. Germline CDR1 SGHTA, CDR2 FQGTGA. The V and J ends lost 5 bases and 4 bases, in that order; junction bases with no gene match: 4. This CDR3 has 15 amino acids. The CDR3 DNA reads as TGTGCCAGCAGCCCTAGCGGGGGGTTTTACAATGAGCAGTTCTTC. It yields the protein CASSPSGGFYNEQFF. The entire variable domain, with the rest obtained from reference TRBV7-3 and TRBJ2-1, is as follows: GAGVSQTPSNKVTEKGKYVELRCDPISGHTALYWYRQSLGQGPEFLIYFQGTGAADDSGLPNDRFFAVRPEGSVSTLKIQRTERGDSAVYLCASSPSGGFYNEQFFGPGTRLTVL.

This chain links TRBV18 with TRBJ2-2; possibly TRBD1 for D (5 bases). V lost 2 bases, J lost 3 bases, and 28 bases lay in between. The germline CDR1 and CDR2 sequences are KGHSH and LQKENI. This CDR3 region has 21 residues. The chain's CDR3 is CASSPTPLRGPLHRDTGELFF. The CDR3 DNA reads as TGTGCCAGCTCACCAACCCCTCTAAGGGGCCCCCTCCACCGCGACACCGGGGAGCTGTTTTTT.

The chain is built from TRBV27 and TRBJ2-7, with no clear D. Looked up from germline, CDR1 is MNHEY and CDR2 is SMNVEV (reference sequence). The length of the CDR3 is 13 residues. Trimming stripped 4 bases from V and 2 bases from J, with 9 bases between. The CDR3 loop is CASSSRYPYEQYF. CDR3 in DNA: TGTGCCAGCAGTTCTAGGTACCCCTACGAGCAGTACTTC.

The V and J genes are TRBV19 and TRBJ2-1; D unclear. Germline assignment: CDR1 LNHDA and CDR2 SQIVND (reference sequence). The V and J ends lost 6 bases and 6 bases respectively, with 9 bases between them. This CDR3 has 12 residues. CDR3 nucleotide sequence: TGTGCCAGTAGCCCTTTTTCCAATGAGCAGTTCTTC. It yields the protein CASSPFSNEQFF. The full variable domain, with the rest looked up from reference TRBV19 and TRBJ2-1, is DGGITQSPKYLFRKEGQNVTLSCEQNLNHDAMYWYRQDPGQGLRLIYYSQIVNDFQKGDIAEGYSVSREKKESFPLTVTSAQKNPTAFYLCASSPFSNEQFFGPGTRLTVL.

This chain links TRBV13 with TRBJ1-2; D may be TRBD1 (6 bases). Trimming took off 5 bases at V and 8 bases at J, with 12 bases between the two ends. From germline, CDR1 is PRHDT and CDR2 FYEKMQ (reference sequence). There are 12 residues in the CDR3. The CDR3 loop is CASSQPGDGYTF. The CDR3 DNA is TGTGCCAGCAGCCAACCAGGGGACGGCTACACCTTC. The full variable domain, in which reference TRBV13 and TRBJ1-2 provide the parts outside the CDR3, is AAGVIQSPRHLIKEKRETATLKCYPIPRHDTVYWYQQGPGQDPQFLISFYEKMQSDKGSIPDRFSAQQFSDYHSELNMSSLELGDSALYFCASSQPGDGYTFGSGTRLTVV.

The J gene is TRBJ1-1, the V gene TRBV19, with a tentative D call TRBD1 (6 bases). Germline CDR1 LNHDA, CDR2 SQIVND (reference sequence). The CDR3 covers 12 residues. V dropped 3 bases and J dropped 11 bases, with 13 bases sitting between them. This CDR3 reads CASSMVGGVAFF. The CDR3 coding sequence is TGTGCCAGTAGTATGGTAGGGGGAGTCGCTTTCTTT.

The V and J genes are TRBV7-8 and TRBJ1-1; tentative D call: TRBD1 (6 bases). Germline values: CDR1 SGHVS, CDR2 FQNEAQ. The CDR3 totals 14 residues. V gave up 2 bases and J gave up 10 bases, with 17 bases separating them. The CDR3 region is CASSLSSGVSAAFF. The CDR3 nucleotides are TGTGCCAGCAGCTTATCTTCAGGGGTCAGCGCAGCTTTCTTT.

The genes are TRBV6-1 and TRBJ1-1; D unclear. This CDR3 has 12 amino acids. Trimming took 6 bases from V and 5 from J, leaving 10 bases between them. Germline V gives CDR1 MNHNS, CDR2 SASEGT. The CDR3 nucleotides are TGTGCCAGCAGGTCCGGGAGAACTGAAGCTTTCTTT. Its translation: CASRSGRTEAFF.

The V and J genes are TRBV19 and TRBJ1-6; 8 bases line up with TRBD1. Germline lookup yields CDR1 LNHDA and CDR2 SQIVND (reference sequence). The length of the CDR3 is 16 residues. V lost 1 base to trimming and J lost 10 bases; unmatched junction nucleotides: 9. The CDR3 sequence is CASSIAGQGANSPLHF. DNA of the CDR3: TGTGCCAGTAGTATAGCTGGACAGGGCGCTAACTCACCCCTCCACTTT.